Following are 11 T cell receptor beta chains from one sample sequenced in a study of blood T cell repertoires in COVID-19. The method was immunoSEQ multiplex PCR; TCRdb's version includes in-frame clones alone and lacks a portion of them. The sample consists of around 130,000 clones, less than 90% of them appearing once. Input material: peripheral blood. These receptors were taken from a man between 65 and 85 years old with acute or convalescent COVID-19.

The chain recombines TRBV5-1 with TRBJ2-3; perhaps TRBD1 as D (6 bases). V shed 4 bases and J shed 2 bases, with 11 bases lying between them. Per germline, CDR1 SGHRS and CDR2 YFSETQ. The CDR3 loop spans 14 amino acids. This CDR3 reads CASSLRGNTDTQYF. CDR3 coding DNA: TGCGCCAGCAGCCTCAGGGGAAACACAGATACGCAGTATTTT.

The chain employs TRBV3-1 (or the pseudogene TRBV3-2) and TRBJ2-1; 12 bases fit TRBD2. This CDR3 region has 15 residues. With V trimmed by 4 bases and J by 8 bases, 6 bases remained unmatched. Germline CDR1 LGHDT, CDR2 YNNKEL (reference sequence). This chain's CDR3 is CASSRQTSGGYEQFF. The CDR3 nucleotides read TGTGCCAGCAGCCGCCAGACTAGCGGGGGCTATGAGCAGTTCTTC.

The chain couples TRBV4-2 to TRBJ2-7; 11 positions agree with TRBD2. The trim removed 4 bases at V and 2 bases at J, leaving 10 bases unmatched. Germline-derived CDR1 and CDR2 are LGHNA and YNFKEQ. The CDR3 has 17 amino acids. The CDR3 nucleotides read TGTGCCAGCAGCCCCCCCCCTGCTAGCGGGGGGACCTACGAGCAGTACTTC. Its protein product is CASSPPPASGGTYEQYF.

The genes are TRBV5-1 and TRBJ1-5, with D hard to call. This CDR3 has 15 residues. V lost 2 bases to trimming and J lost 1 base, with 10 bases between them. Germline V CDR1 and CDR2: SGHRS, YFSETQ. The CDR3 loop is CASSFAGMSNQPQHF. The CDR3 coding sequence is TGCGCCAGCAGCTTTGCCGGGATGAGCAATCAGCCCCAGCATTTT.

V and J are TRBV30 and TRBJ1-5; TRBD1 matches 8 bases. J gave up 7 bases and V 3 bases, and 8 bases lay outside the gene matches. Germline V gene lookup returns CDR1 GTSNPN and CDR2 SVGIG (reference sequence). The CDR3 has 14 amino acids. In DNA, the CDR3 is TGTGCCTGGAGCCGGACAGGGAATGGCCAGCCCCAGCATTTT. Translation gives CAWSRTGNGQPQHF.

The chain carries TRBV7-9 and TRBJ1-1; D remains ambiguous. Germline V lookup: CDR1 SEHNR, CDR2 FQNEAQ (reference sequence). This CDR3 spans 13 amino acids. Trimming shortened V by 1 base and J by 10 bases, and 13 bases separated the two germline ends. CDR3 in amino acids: CASSLGGIEGAFF. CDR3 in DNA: TGTGCCAGCAGCTTAGGCGGCATAGAGGGAGCTTTCTTT.

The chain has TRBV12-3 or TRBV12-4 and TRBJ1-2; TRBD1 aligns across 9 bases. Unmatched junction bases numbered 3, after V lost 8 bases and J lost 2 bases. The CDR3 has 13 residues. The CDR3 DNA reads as TGTGCCAGCGGGACAGGGACCAACTATGGCTACACCTTC. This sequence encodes CASGTGTNYGYTF.

As DNA, the CDR3 is TGTGCCAGCAGCCCCCCTACAGGGAATGAGGCCAAAAACATTCAGTACTTC. This gives the protein CASSPPTGNEAKNIQYF. This chain links TRBV7-9 with TRBJ2-4; D is perhaps TRBD1 (6 bases). V shed 5 bases and J shed 1 base, with 18 bases lying between them. The germline V gene encodes CDR1 SEHNR and CDR2 FQNEAQ (reference sequence). The length of the CDR3 is 17 residues. The variable domain in full, with the rest retrieved from reference TRBV7-9 and TRBJ2-4, is DTGVSQNPRHKITKRGQNVTFRCDPISEHNRLYWYRQTLGQGPEFLTYFQNEAQLEKSRLLSDRFSAERPKGSFSTLEIQRTEQGDSAMYLCASSPPTGNEAKNIQYFGAGTRLSVL.

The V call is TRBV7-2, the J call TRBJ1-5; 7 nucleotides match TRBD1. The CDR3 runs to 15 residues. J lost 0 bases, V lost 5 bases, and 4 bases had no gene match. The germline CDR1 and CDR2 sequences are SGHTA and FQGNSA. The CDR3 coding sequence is TGTGCCAGCAGCCTTAGACAGGGTAGCAATCAGCCCCAGCATTTT. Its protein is CASSLRQGSNQPQHF.

This CDR3 is CASSPPIGSPLHF. CDR3 in DNA: TGTGCCAGCTCACCCCCCATTGGCTCACCCCTCCACTTT. The V gene is TRBV18, the J gene TRBJ1-6; no reliable D call. CDR1 is KGHSH, CDR2 LQKENI, per germline. The CDR3 spans 13 residues. Trimming removed 3 bases at V and 10 bases at J, with 10 bases between.

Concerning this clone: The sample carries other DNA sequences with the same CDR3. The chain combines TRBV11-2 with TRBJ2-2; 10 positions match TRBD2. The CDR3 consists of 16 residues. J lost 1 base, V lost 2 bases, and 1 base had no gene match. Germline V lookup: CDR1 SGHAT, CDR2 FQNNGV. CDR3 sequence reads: CASSLLAGGNTGELFF. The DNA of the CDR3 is TGTGCCAGCAGCTTATTAGCGGGGGGGAACACCGGGGAGCTGTTTTTT. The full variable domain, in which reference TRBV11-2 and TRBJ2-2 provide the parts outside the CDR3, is EAGVAQSPRYKIIEKRQSVAFWCNPISGHATLYWYQQILGQGPKLLIQFQNNGVVDDSQLPKDRFSAERLKGVDSTLKIQPAKLEDSAVYLCASSLLAGGNTGELFFGEGSRLTVL.